Shown below are 20 T cell receptor beta chains from a single sample sequenced in a study of blood T cell repertoires in COVID-19. TCRdb keeps only in-frame clones here, not all; method: immunoSEQ multiplex PCR. The sample holds 200,000 to 250,000 clones, 65% to 90% seen once. Sequencing used peripheral blood. The receptors originated from a man aged 45-60 years with COVID-19, enrolled during active disease.

The genes are TRBV19 and TRBJ1-5, with TRBD1 matching over 7 bases. J lost 0 bases, V lost 5 bases, and 10 bases had no gene match. CDR1 is LNHDA and CDR2 is SQIVND in the germline V gene (reference sequence). The CDR3 is 17 residues long. In DNA form, the CDR3 reads TGTGCCAGTAGTCAACAGGGGATGGGGTATAGCAATCAGCCCCAGCATTTT. This gives the protein CASSQQGMGYSNQPQHF.

The chain recombines TRBV14 with TRBJ2-3; D perhaps matches TRBD2 (6 bases). The CDR3 runs 12 residues. Germline assignment: CDR1 SGHDN and CDR2 FVKESK. The V end was cut by 1 base, the J end by 8 bases, with 7 bases between. The CDR3, as DNA: TGTGCCAGCAGCCAAGGACTAGTTACGCAGTATTTT. This translates into CASSQGLVTQYF.

CDR3 in amino acids: CASSYSTGYGYTF. CDR3 sequence (DNA): TGTGCCAGCAGTTACTCTACAGGCTATGGCTACACCTTC. The chain uses TRBV6-6 and TRBJ1-2; possible D gene TRBD1, 5 bases. The CDR3 is 13 residues long. Germline loops: CDR1 MNHNY, CDR2 SVGAGI (reference sequence). The V end was cut by 0 bases, the J end by 4 bases, with 6 bases between.

This sequence joins TRBV18 and TRBJ2-7, with D tentatively TRBD2 (6 bases). CDR3 length equals 14 residues. With 2 bases removed from V and 0 bases from J, the gap between germline ends came to 8 bases. Germline CDR1 is KGHSH and CDR2 is LQKENI. The CDR3 nucleotides read TGTGCCAGCTCACCATGGGGGGACTCCTACGAGCAGTACTTC. This translates into CASSPWGDSYEQYF.

V usage is TRBV10-3 and J usage is TRBJ2-3; 9 nucleotides align to TRBD2. This CDR3 is built from 15 residues. The germline V gene has CDR1 ENHRY and CDR2 SYGVKD. After removal of 10 bases from V and 2 bases from J, the junction contained 10 bases not matched to a gene. This CDR3 is CATTGASGITDTQYF. The CDR3 region has the DNA TGTGCCACTACAGGAGCTAGCGGGATCACAGATACGCAGTATTTT.

V gene TRBV3-1 (or the pseudogene TRBV3-2) combines with J gene TRBJ1-1, with D unresolved. The germline gives CDR1 LGHDT, CDR2 YNNKEL (reference sequence). The length of the CDR3 is 16 residues. The ends were cut back, 4 bases at V and 4 bases at J, with 19 bases in the middle. The CDR3 loop is CASSLDAMGSFTEAFF. CDR3 nucleotides: TGTGCCAGCAGCCTAGATGCGATGGGGAGTTTCACTGAAGCTTTCTTT.

The chain is built from TRBV19 and TRBJ1-5; D possibly corresponds to TRBD1 (6 bases). With 2 bases removed from V and 4 bases from J, the gap between germline ends came to 15 bases. Germline CDR1 and CDR2: LNHDA and SQIVND (reference sequence). This CDR3 has 16 amino acids. CDR3 sequence (DNA): TGTGCCAGTAGTATATTGGGGGCTCTCGCAAATCAGCCCCAGCATTTT. Translated, it gives CASSILGALANQPQHF.

The CDR3 spells CASSPGGRGNRYEQYF. The CDR3 DNA reads as TGTGCCAGCAGCCCCGGGGGGCGGGGGAATAGATACGAGCAGTACTTC. The chain uses TRBV5-4 and TRBJ2-7; tentatively, D is TRBD2 (7 bases). The CDR3 sequence is 16 residues long. The ends were cut back, 4 bases at V and 4 bases at J, with 21 bases in the middle. The germline CDR1 and CDR2 sequences are SGHNT and YYREEE (reference sequence). The entire variable domain, with the rest obtained from reference TRBV5-4 and TRBJ2-7, is as follows: ETGVTQSPTHLIKTRGQQVTLRCSSQSGHNTVSWYQQALGQGPQFIFQYYREEENGRGNFPPRFSGLQFPNYSSELNVNALELDDSALYLCASSPGGRGNRYEQYFGPGTRLTVT.

The V and J genes are TRBV7-2 and TRBJ2-3; D is unclear. Trimming removed 5 bases from V and 1 base from J, with 13 bases in between. CDR3 length: 15 residues. The germline V gene encodes CDR1 SGHTA and CDR2 FQGNSA. CDR3 region: CASSPTFLRTDTQYF. The CDR3 region has the DNA TGTGCCAGCAGCCCGACATTCCTCCGCACAGATACGCAGTATTTT.

The chain carries TRBV11-2 and TRBJ1-1; D is perhaps TRBD1 (5 bases). The CDR3 totals 16 residues. The germline V gene has CDR1 SGHAT and CDR2 FQNNGV. V lost 0 bases, J lost 0 bases, and 11 bases lay in between. The CDR3 region has the DNA TGTGCCAGCAGCTTAGATTACGGGGGGTTGAACACTGAAGCTTTCTTT. Protein product: CASSLDYGGLNTEAFF.

This chain connects TRBV9 to TRBJ2-3; D uncertain. Trimming stripped 0 bases from V and 0 bases from J, with 8 bases between. Germline CDR1 reads SGDLS; CDR2 reads YYNGEE. The CDR3 has 15 residues. CDR3 coding DNA: TGTGCCAGCAGCGTAGATCCGTTTAGCACAGATACGCAGTATTTT. This gives the protein CASSVDPFSTDTQYF.

The V call is TRBV6-4, the J call TRBJ1-2; D unclear. Germline V gene lookup returns CDR1 MRHNA and CDR2 SNTAGT. V lost 8 bases, J lost 2 bases, and 12 bases lay in between. The CDR3 is made up of 13 amino acids. CDR3 sequence reads: CASRGQNNYGYTF. The CDR3 bases are TGTGCCAGCCGCGGGCAGAACAACTATGGCTACACCTTC.

CDR3 loop: CASWEGGPMNTEAFF. The CDR3 nucleotides read TGCGCCAGCTGGGAGGGGGGTCCCATGAACACTGAAGCTTTCTTT. J is TRBJ1-1 and V is TRBV5-1; maybe TRBD1 (6 bases). There are 15 residues in the CDR3. Germline CDR1 is SGHRS and CDR2 is YFSETQ. Trimming removed 7 bases from V and 0 bases from J, with 16 bases in between.

J is TRBJ2-3 and V is TRBV2, with D hard to call. Germline V CDR1 and CDR2: SNHLY, FYNNEI. The CDR3 has 14 residues. With 7 bases removed from V and 0 bases from J, the gap between germline ends came to 11 bases. The CDR3: CASIREVSTDTQYF. Here the CDR3 DNA reads TGTGCCAGCATACGAGAAGTCAGCACAGATACGCAGTATTTT.

The chain combines TRBV11-2 with TRBJ1-6; tentatively, D is TRBD1 (6 bases). Trimming cost V 3 bases and J 11 bases, with 17 bases left between them. The CDR3 loop spans 15 amino acids. Germline V gene sequence: CDR1 SGHAT, CDR2 FQNNGV. CDR3 in DNA: TGTGCCAGCAGCTTCTCCCAACAGGGTCGGGCACCCCTCCACTTT. Its translation: CASSFSQQGRAPLHF.

This clone occurred a few times. Other DNA sequences in this sample translate to the same CDR3. V gene TRBV11-2 combines with J gene TRBJ1-1, with 8 bases fitting TRBD1. V lost 5 bases, J lost 1 base, and 6 bases stayed unmatched. The CDR3 spans 15 residues. Germline V gives CDR1 SGHAT, CDR2 FQNNGV. The CDR3 loop is CASSRPGTGNTEAFF. In DNA form, the CDR3 reads TGTGCCAGCAGCCGACCCGGGACAGGGAACACTGAAGCTTTCTTT.

V is TRBV7-3 and J is TRBJ2-2; D might be TRBD1 (5 bases). CDR3 length: 14 residues. Per germline, CDR1 SGHTA and CDR2 FQGTGA. Deletions cut 2 bases from V and 2 bases from J, with 6 bases between. DNA for the CDR3: TGTGCCAGCAGCTTAGGACACAACACCGGGGAGCTGTTTTTT. Translating it yields CASSLGHNTGELFF.

The chain couples TRBV7-2 to TRBJ1-5, with unresolved D. Germline V gene lookup returns CDR1 SGHTA and CDR2 FQGNSA. CDR3 size: 13 residues. The V gene lost 0 bases and the J gene lost 6 bases, with 6 bases spanning the gap. The CDR3 nucleotides read TGTGCCAGCAGCTTAGCAGAGTTTCAGCCCCAGCATTTT. Translating it yields CASSLAEFQPQHF.

CDR3 sequence (DNA): TGTGCCAGCAGTTTTGGTAACCCCCACACCTACGAGCAGTACTTC. This encodes CASSFGNPHTYEQYF. The chain recombines TRBV28 with TRBJ2-7, with unresolved D. In germline, CDR1 is MDHEN, CDR2 SYDVKM. V was clipped by 3 bases and J by 2 bases, with 14 bases between them. The CDR3 loop spans 15 amino acids.

V is TRBV5-1 and J is TRBJ1-1; 12 nucleotides agree with TRBD1. Germline-derived CDR1 and CDR2 are SGHRS and YFSETQ. CDR3 size: 15 residues. V shed 4 bases, J shed 2 bases, and the junction held 3 bases outside the gene matches. The CDR3 bases are TGCGCCAGCAGCCTCGGGACAGGGGGCAACACTGAAGCTTTCTTT. It translates to CASSLGTGGNTEAFF. Supplemented by reference TRBV5-1 and TRBJ1-1, the full variable domain reads KAGVTQTPRYLIKTRGQQVTLSCSPISGHRSVSWYQQTPGQGLQFLFEYFSETQRNKGNFPGRFSGRQFSNSRSEMNVSTLELGDSALYLCASSLGTGGNTEAFFGQGTRLTVV.